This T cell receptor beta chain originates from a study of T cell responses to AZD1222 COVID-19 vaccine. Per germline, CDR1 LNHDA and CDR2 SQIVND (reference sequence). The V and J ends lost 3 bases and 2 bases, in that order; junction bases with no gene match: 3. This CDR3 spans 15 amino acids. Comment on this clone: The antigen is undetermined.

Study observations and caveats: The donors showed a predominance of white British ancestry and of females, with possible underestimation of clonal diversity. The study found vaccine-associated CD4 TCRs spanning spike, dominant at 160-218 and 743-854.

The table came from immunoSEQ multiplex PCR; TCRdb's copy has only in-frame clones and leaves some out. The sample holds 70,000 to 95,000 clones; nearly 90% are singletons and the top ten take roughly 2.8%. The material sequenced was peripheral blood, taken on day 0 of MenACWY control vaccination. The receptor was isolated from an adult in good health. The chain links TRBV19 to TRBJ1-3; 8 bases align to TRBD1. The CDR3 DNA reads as TGTGCCAGTAGTATCGCCAGGGGGCCTGGAAACACCATATATTTT. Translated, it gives CASSIARGPGNTIYF.